This TCR beta chain was obtained from a study of immune evolution from preneoplasia to lung adenocarcinoma. Study-level points and caveats: Normal lung had the highest top T cell clone frequencies.

Germline V gene lookup returns CDR1 LGHNA and CDR2 YNFKEQ. The CDR3 consists of 18 residues. V lost 0 bases and J lost 0; bases outside the gene matches: 10. For this clone: The antigen is unknown.

Histologic diagnosis was independently verified by two lung pathologists. Data came from immunoSEQ multiplex PCR; TCRdb stores just in-frame clones and leaves some out. The table shows 10,000 or so clones, with about 80% occurring only once. The rearrangement joins TRBV4-2 to TRBJ2-7; TRBD1 matches 8 bases. The sample consisted of FFPE minimally invasive lung adenocarcinoma tissue. This receptor was obtained from a person aged 70 to 79 with lung adenocarcinoma. CDR3 amino acids: CASSQETTGDRPSYEQYF. CDR3 bases: TGTGCCAGCAGCCAAGAGACCACCGGGGACAGGCCCTCCTACGAGCAGTACTTC.